This T cell receptor beta chain stems from a study of T cells in Graves' hyperthyroidism and ophthalmopathy. Deletions cut 0 bases from V and 4 bases from J, with 14 bases between. Germline V gene sequence: CDR1 DFQATT, CDR2 SNEGSKA (reference sequence). The CDR3 has 15 residues. There are many counts of this clonotype. Using RNA transcripts as the source, TCR beta CDR3 regions were amplified. In the first-round RT-PCR of the TCR CDR3, the HTBI primer set was used. From the multiplex PCR reads, TCRdb called clonotypes with MiXCR, one entry per CDR3 protein. The table records a few hundred thousand distinct CDR3 sequences, 11% to 15% of them present only once.

The receptor comes from a woman in her 30s with Graves' hyperthyroidism that later progressed to Graves' ophthalmopathy. The V gene is TRBV20-1, the J gene TRBJ2-3; D might be TRBD2 (6 bases). Sequencing was done on a sample of blood. CDR3 protein: CSARDPREAADTQYF. CDR3 DNA sequence: TGCAGTGCTAGAGATCCCAGGGAGGCGGCAGATACGCAGTATTTT.